One sample yielded the 15 T cell receptor beta chains listed below, sequenced in a study of T-cell memory formation after mild COVID-19. Each CDR3 protein is one row after TCRdb ran MiXCR on the 5' RACE reads. The table lists a few hundred thousand distinct CDR3 sequences, roughly 22% of them singletons. The specimen sequenced was PBMCs or a T cell subset sorted from them (not recorded which). The origin of the receptors is an adult woman who had mild COVID-19 (a few samples of this study predate the infection). Cell type and time point are not known.

A few counts support this clonotype. The chain is built from TRBV11-2 and TRBJ2-2; TRBD2 matches 9 bases. With 5 bases clipped from V and 4 bases from J, the junction kept 5 bases outside the gene matches. CDR1 and CDR2 (germline): SGHAT, FQNNGV. There are 15 residues in the CDR3. The CDR3: CASSIAGGITGELFF. In nucleotides, the CDR3 is TGTGCCAGCAGCATTGCGGGAGGGATCACCGGGGAGCTGTTTTTT.

This clonotype was observed a few times. The CDR3 loop reads CASSPLLQGTDTQYF. In nucleotides, the CDR3 is TGTGCCAGCTCACCGTTATTGCAGGGCACAGATACGCAGTATTTT. This chain links TRBV18 with TRBJ2-3; D gene ambiguous. CDR1 is KGHSH, CDR2 LQKENI, per germline. The length of the CDR3 is 15 residues. Trimming took off 3 bases at V and 1 base at J, with 11 bases between the two ends.

This chain links TRBV6-2 or TRBV6-3 with TRBJ2-3; TRBD1 aligns across 7 bases. The V gene end was trimmed by 4 bases and the J gene end by 3 bases; junction bases not matched to a gene: 7. This CDR3 comprises 15 residues. Germline CDR1 and CDR2: MNHEY and SVGEGT. The CDR3 loop is CASSSGQDETDTQYF. The CDR3 DNA reads as TGTGCCAGCAGTTCAGGACAGGATGAAACAGATACGCAGTATTTT.

This chain joins TRBV6-1 and TRBJ2-1; 8 bases are a match to TRBD2. The CDR3 has 12 amino acids. Germline V gene lookup returns CDR1 MNHNS and CDR2 SASEGT. Trimming cost V 2 bases and J 15 bases; bases outside gene matches: 6. This CDR3 reads CASSETSGGRFF. The DNA of the CDR3 is TGTGCCAGCAGTGAAACTAGCGGTGGGCGGTTCTTC.

Points on this clonotype: Without the conserved terminal phenylalanine or tryptophan, this CDR3 likely stems from a read error. The chain combines TRBV29-1 with TRBJ2-7; D is undetermined. Deletions cut 6 bases from V and 3 bases from J, with 6 bases between. Germline CDR1 and CDR2: SQVTM and ANQGSEA. The CDR3 loop spans 10 amino acids. CDR3: CSVANYEQYL. The CDR3 DNA reads as TGCAGCGTGGCTAACTACGAGCAGTACTTA.

This clonotype was counted between two and nine times. The chain is built from TRBV5-1 and TRBJ1-1; 7 positions match TRBD1. There are 13 residues in the CDR3. Germline values: CDR1 SGHRS, CDR2 YFSETQ. Trimming cost V 4 bases and J 4 bases; bases outside gene matches: 4. CDR3 in DNA: TGCGCCAGCAGCAACGGACAGGCCACTGAAGCTTTCTTT. As protein: CASSNGQATEAFF.

In its sample, this clonotype was seen a few times. The V gene is TRBV25-1, the J gene TRBJ1-2, with 8 bases matching TRBD1. The length of the CDR3 is 12 residues. The germline V gene has CDR1 MGHDK and CDR2 SYGVNS. The ends lost 6 bases at V and 8 bases at J; junction bases unmatched: 5. As DNA, the CDR3 is TGTGCCAGCAGAACAGGGGGAGGCGGCTACACCTTC. Translated: CASRTGGGGYTF.

This clonotype was seen a handful of times. The chain links TRBV29-1 to TRBJ1-1, with a possible D match to TRBD1 (6 bases). The CDR3 sequence is 14 residues long. V lost 6 bases and J lost 4, with 18 bases in between. Germline lookup yields CDR1 SQVTM and CDR2 ANQGSEA. The CDR3 nucleotides are TGCAGCGTCCCCGAGGGCGGGGGCGGCACTGAAGCTTTCTTT. This sequence encodes CSVPEGGGGTEAFF.

The J gene is TRBJ2-1, the V gene TRBV7-3; D possibly corresponds to TRBD2 (6 bases). V lost 3 bases and J 4 bases, leaving 13 bases between the germline ends. Looked up from germline, CDR1 is SGHTA and CDR2 is FQGTGA. The CDR3 spans 15 residues. The chain's CDR3 is CASSFGGTKYNEQFF. The CDR3 bases are TGTGCCAGCAGCTTCGGGGGAACCAAATACAATGAGCAGTTCTTC.

This clonotype has only a few counts. The rearrangement joins TRBV12-3 or TRBV12-4 to TRBJ1-1; 7 positions agree with TRBD1. This CDR3 is built from 15 residues. V gave up 4 bases and J gave up 1 base; unmatched junction bases: 6. In DNA, the CDR3 is TGTGCCAGCAGTTCTACAGGGGCCTGGAACACTGAAGCTTTCTTT. Protein product: CASSSTGAWNTEAFF.

The table lists this clonotype with a few counts. V usage is TRBV28 and J usage is TRBJ2-1; perhaps TRBD1 as D (6 bases). The CDR3 is made up of 18 amino acids. With 6 bases removed from V and 5 bases from J, the gap between germline ends came to 26 bases. Germline V gene lookup returns CDR1 MDHEN and CDR2 SYDVKM. The CDR3 region has the DNA TGTGCCAGCAGCCTTACCCCCTCGACAGGTAACCTCAACAATGAGCAGTTCTTC. As protein: CASSLTPSTGNLNNEQFF.

A few counts support this clonotype. V gene TRBV3-1 combines with J gene TRBJ2-3, with D perhaps TRBD1 or TRBD2 (5 bases each). Germline V CDR1 and CDR2: LGHDT, YNNKEL (reference sequence). CDR3 length: 14 residues. The V end lost 7 bases, the J end lost 4 bases, and 15 bases lay between the germline ends. The CDR3 region has the DNA TGTGCCAGCAAGGGTGGGGCTAGCCCAGATACGCAGTATTTT. As protein: CASKGGASPDTQYF.

The V call is TRBV12-5, the J call TRBJ2-5; 9 positions match TRBD2. This CDR3 comprises 13 residues. The germline V gene encodes CDR1 LGHNT and CDR2 FRNRAP. V lost 4 bases, J lost 7 bases, and 4 bases stayed unmatched. The CDR3 is CASGSSGAGTQYF. The DNA of the CDR3 is TGTGCTAGTGGTTCTAGCGGGGCAGGGACCCAGTACTTC. The whole variable domain, remainder taken from reference TRBV12-5 and TRBJ2-5, is DARVTQTPRHKVTEMGQEVTMRCQPILGHNTVFWYRQTMMQGLELLAYFRNRAPLDDSGMPKDRFSAEMPDATLATLKIQPSEPRDSAVYFCASGSSGAGTQYFGPGTRLLVL.

The rearrangement uses TRBV20-1 and TRBJ1-1; 10 nucleotides align to TRBD1. CDR3 length: 14 amino acids. The V and J ends lost 3 bases and 11 bases, in that order; junction bases with no gene match: 12. The germline gives CDR1 DFQATT, CDR2 SNEGSKA (reference sequence). Written as DNA, the CDR3 is TGCAGTGCTAGGCCACAGGGACAGGGGCGGATCGCTTTCTTT. It is translated as CSARPQGQGRIAFF.

The chain couples TRBV6-6 to TRBJ1-5, with D tentatively TRBD1 (5 bases). Germline lookup yields CDR1 MNHNY and CDR2 SVGAGI (reference sequence). Trimming removed 4 bases from V and 0 bases from J, with 10 bases in between. This CDR3 region has 15 residues. CDR3 DNA: TGTGCCAGCAGTTGGCCGGGACGTAGCAATCAGCCCCAGCATTTT. Translation: CASSWPGRSNQPQHF.